This entry lists 3 T cell receptor beta chains sequenced from one sample in a study of glioma-infiltrating T cells. The iRepertoire nested amplicon-rescue multiplex PCR amplified TCR alpha and beta CDR3s from RNA. TCRdb re-derived calls from the multiplex PCR reads in MiXCR, one entry per CDR3 protein. The sample has some 180,000 distinct CDR3 sequences, roughly a third seen once. The material sequenced was glioma tissue, nonneoplastic brain tissue, or PBMCs (not recorded which). The receptors shown here come from a human donor with low-grade glioma or glioblastoma, undergoing nonglioma brain surgery, or in good health (not recorded which).

This clonotype was observed at least ten times. The chain carries TRBV7-8 and TRBJ2-2; D may be TRBD1 (6 bases). The CDR3 consists of 13 residues. Per the germline V gene, CDR1 is SGHVS and CDR2 is FQNEAQ. Trimming pared 4 bases from V and 7 bases from J, leaving 10 bases between. The CDR3 reads CASSSQGRGELFF. CDR3 DNA sequence: TGTGCCAGCAGCTCCCAGGGGCGCGGGGAGCTGTTTTTT.

This clonotype was observed at least ten times. The genes are TRBV6-2 or TRBV6-3 and TRBJ1-5; D unresolved. The germline V gene encodes CDR1 MNHEY and CDR2 SVGEGT. The CDR3 is made up of 15 amino acids. Trimming removed 5 bases at V and 1 base at J, with 12 bases between. CDR3 amino acids: CASSPATVSNQPQHF. The DNA for the CDR3 is TGTGCCAGCAGTCCGGCAACAGTAAGCAATCAGCCCCAGCATTTT.

This clonotype was detected many times. The rearrangement links TRBV6-4 to TRBJ2-3; D remains ambiguous. The CDR3 consists of 13 residues. Germline V gene data show CDR1 as MRHNA and CDR2 as SNTAGT. With 3 bases removed from V and 0 bases from J, the gap between germline ends came to 4 bases. The CDR3: CASSEASTDTQYF. The CDR3 nucleotides are TGTGCCAGCAGTGAGGCAAGCACAGATACGCAGTATTTT.